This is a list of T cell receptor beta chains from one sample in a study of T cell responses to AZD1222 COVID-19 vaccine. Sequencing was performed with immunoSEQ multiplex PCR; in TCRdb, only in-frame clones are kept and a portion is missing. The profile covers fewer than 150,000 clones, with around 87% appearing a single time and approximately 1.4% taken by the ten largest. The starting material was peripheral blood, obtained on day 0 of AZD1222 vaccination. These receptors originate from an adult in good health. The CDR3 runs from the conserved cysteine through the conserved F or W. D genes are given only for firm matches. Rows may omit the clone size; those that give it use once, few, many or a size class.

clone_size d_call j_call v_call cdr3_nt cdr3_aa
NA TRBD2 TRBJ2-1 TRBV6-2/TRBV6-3 TGTGCCAGCAGCCCCGACAGGGGGACTAGCGGGGGGGTGGTCCTCTACAATGAGCAGTTCTTC CASSPDRGTSGGVVLYNEQFF
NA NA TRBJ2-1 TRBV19 TGTGCCAGTAGTATAGATAGGGACGGACGGGAGCAGTTCTTC CASSIDRDGREQFF
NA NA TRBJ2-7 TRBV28 TGTGCCAGCCCACGGGGTGGGGAGCAGTACTTC CASPRGGEQYF
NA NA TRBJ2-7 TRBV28 TGTGCCAGCAGTTCGGTGGGGCGCAGGGCCTACGAGCAGTACTTC CASSSVGRRAYEQYF
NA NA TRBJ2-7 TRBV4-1 TGCGCCAGCAGCCCGTTAGAAGTCTCCTACGAGCAGTACTTC CASSPLEVSYEQYF
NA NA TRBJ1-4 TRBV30 TGTGCCTGGAGTGCACCCGCTCGTGAAAAACTGTTTTTT CAWSAPAREKLFF
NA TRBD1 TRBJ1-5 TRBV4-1 TGCGCCAGCAGCCAAGATTCGGGGACAGCTAATCAGCCCCAGCATTTT CASSQDSGTANQPQHF
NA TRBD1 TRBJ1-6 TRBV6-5 TGTGCCAGCAGAGGGGGCGCGGGCTATAATTCACCCCTCCACTTT CASRGGAGYNSPLHF
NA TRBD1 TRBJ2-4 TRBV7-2 TGTGCCAGCAGCTTAGTGGGACAGGGGCAGTACTTC CASSLVGQGQYF
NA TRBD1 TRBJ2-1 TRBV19 TGTGCCAGTGGACAGGGGACCCTTTCCTACAATGAGCAGTTCTTC CASGQGTLSYNEQFF
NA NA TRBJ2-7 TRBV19 TGTGCCAGTAGTAGCCCAATGAGGGGCTCTACCTACGAGCAGTACTTC CASSSPMRGSTYEQYF
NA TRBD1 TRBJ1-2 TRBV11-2 TGTGCCAGCAGCTCACAGGGGGGGTATGGCTACACCTTC CASSSQGGYGYTF
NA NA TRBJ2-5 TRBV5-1 TGCGCCAGCAGCCAGGCAGGGGCTGAGACCCAGTACTTC CASSQAGAETQYF
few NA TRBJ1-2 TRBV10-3 TGTGCCGCCCTCGAGGGATCTAGTGGCTACACCTTC CAALEGSSGYTF
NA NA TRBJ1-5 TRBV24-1 TGTGCCACCAGTGGGGGGGAGGGTCAGCCCCAGCATTTT CATSGGEGQPQHF
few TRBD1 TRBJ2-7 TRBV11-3 TGTGCCAGCAGCTTAGACCGGGACAGGGACTACGAGCAGTACTTC CASSLDRDRDYEQYF
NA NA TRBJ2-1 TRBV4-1 TGCGCCAGCAGCCAGCCGGGACGAAGGGAGCAGTTCTTC CASSQPGRREQFF
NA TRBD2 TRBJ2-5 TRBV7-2 TGTGCCAGCAGAATCGGAGCGGGGGGACGATCCCAGTACTTC CASRIGAGGRSQYF
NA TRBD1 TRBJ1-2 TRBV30 TGTGCCTGGAGTACGTTGACAGGGCTCTCGCATGGCTACACCTTC CAWSTLTGLSHGYTF